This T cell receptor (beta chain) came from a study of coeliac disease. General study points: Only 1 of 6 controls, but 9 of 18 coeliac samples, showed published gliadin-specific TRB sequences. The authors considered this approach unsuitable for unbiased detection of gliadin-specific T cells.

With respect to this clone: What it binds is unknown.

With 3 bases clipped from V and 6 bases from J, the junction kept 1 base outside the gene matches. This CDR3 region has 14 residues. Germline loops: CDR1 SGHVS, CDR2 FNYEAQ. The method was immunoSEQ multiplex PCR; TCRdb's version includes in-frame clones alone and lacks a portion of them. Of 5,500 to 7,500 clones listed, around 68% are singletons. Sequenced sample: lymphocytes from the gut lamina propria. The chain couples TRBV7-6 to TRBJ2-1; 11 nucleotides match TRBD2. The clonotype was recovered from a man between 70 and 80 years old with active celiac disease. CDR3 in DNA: TGTGCCAGCAGCTTCGGGACTAGCGGCAATGAGCAGTTCTTC. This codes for CASSFGTSGNEQFF.